These T cell receptor beta chains were read from a single sample in a study of control samples from healthy donors and cancer patients. Generated by immunoSEQ multiplex PCR, the TCRdb table keeps only in-frame clones and is missing some. The data show about 120,000 clones, about 89% seen once. Sequencing used blood. The source is a woman aged 18-29 years in good health. Each CDR3 is given with its conserved first and last residue. D genes are given only for firm matches. Clone size is not always given. Where it is, it says once, few, many or a class for expanded clones.

v_call	clone_size	d_call	j_call	cdr3_nt	cdr3_aa
TRBV7-2	-	-	TRBJ2-3	TGTGCCAGCAGCTTAGGAGCCTTCGACACAGATACGCAGTATTTT	CASSLGAFDTDTQYF
TRBV7-9	-	-	TRBJ2-3	TGTGCCAGCAGCTTAGCCGCCAGGGGCACAGATACGCAGTATTTT	CASSLAARGTDTQYF
TRBV9	-	TRBD1	TRBJ1-1	TGTGCCAGCAGCCCCCGACAGGGGATGAACACTGAAGCTTTCTTT	CASSPRQGMNTEAFF
TRBV7-9	-	-	TRBJ2-2	TGTGCCAGCAGCTTGTGGTCCACCGGGGAGCTGTTTTTT	CASSLWSTGELFF
TRBV15	-	-	TRBJ2-1	TGTGCCACCAGCAGAGGGGGAGAAGGGATTTACAATGAGCAGTTCTTC	CATSRGGEGIYNEQFF
TRBV7-2	-	-	TRBJ1-2	TGTGCCAGCAGCTTAGCCCAGGGTGGCTACACCTTC	CASSLAQGGYTF
TRBV27	-	TRBD1	TRBJ1-1	TGTGCCAGCACCCCCGGGACAGCCCCGAACACTGAAGCTTTCTTT	CASTPGTAPNTEAFF
TRBV30	-	TRBD1	TRBJ1-2	TGTGCCTGGAGACCGGGACAGGGCTATGGCTACACCTTC	CAWRPGQGYGYTF
TRBV28	once	TRBD1	TRBJ1-2	TGTGCCAGCAGTTTATGGGGGGACAGTCTAACCTCCTATGGCTACACCTTC	CASSLWGDSLTSYGYTF
TRBV21-1	few	-	TRBJ1-2	TGTGCCAGCAGCAAAGACAACAGGGGGCCGGATGGCTACACCTTC	CASSKDNRGPDGYTF
TRBV7-3	-	-	TRBJ1-1	TGTGCCAGCAGCTTACACCCCAACACTGAAGCTTTCTTT	CASSLHPNTEAFF
TRBV7-9	-	TRBD2	TRBJ2-1	TGTGCCAGCAGCTTACAGCCGGGACTAGCGGGAGGGCGGGAGCAGTTCTTC	CASSLQPGLAGGREQFF
TRBV4-3	-	-	TRBJ2-5	TGCGCCAGCAGCCAAGATCCCCCCTCGACGAAGAGTCAAGAGACCCAGTACTTC	CASSQDPPSTKSQETQYF
TRBV27	-	-	TRBJ1-1	TGTGCCAGCACACCGTCGTCGGGTGAGATGGGCACTGAAGCTTTCTTT	CASTPSSGEMGTEAFF
TRBV4-2	-	TRBD2	TRBJ2-7	TGTGCCAGCAGCCCAAGGGTATCGAGCGGGGGGACCTACGAGCAGTACTTC	CASSPRVSSGGTYEQYF
TRBV7-8	-	TRBD2	TRBJ2-1	TGTGCCAGCAGCTTACGCCCCCGGGAGGGCCAAAATGAGCAGTTCTTC	CASSLRPREGQNEQFF
TRBV6-5	once	TRBD1	TRBJ1-6	TGTGCCAGCCCGGGACAGGGGAGAGATTCACCCCTCCACTTT	CASPGQGRDSPLHF
TRBV9	once	TRBD2	TRBJ2-5	TGTGCCAGCAGCGTAGGGGGAGGGGAGACCCAGTACTTC	CASSVGGGETQYF
TRBV7-2	once	-	TRBJ1-5	TGTGCCAGCAGCTTTAGGCAGGGCAGCAATCAGCCCCAGCATTTT	CASSFRQGSNQPQHF
TRBV4-3	-	-	TRBJ1-6	TGCGCCAGCAGCCAAGATTACCCAAATTCACCCCTCCACTTT	CASSQDYPNSPLHF
TRBV7-2	-	TRBD2	TRBJ2-1	TGTGCCAGCAGCGCACGGGACTACTACAATGAGCAGTTCTTC	CASSARDYYNEQFF
TRBV7-9	-	-	TRBJ1-1	TGTGCCAGCAGCCACCCCGGGAGGGGCACTGAAGCTTTCTTT	CASSHPGRGTEAFF
TRBV13	-	-	TRBJ1-4	TGTGCCAGCAGCCCAGACCTGGACAGTGGGAATAATGAAAAACTGTTTTTT	CASSPDLDSGNNEKLFF